The present T cell receptor (beta chain) was sequenced within a study of shared clonotypes between healthy human individuals. Germline lookup yields CDR1 MNHEY and CDR2 SMNVEV (reference sequence). The CDR3 runs to 16 residues. V was clipped by 2 bases and J by 3 bases; unmatched bases: 8. Every immunoSEQ plate was one replicate of a subset's evenly spread DNA. Measured with immunoSEQ multiplex PCR; TCRdb has only the in-frame clones, and not every one. This sample has 1,500,000 or so clones, with just under 99% found just once. The chain combines TRBV27 with TRBJ2-7, with TRBD2 matching over 9 bases. The source material was naive CD4+ T cells sorted from blood. The subset was: CD45RA+ positively selected. The TCR comes from a man aged 30 to 45 in good health. The CDR3 DNA sequence: TGTGCCAGCAGTTTACAAAGGACTAGCGTTTACTACGAGCAGTACTTC. The encoded protein is CASSLQRTSVYYEQYF.